This note documents a single TCR beta chain sequence. V lost 4 bases, J lost 3 bases, and 5 bases stayed unmatched. There are 14 residues in the CDR3. Germline V CDR1 and CDR2: MGHRA, YSYEKL. These data originate in a study of T cell changes during pregnancy in multiple sclerosis. Repertoires were generated with immunoSEQ multiplex PCR, while TCRdb's copy carries only in-frame clones and drops some. Among fewer than 55,000 clones listed, almost 90% were seen once. The sequence was collected from a female donor in good health, enrolled as a control in a pregnancy study. This specimen consisted of peripheral blood, obtained in the second trimester of pregnancy. This chain uses TRBV4-1 with TRBJ2-7, with 8 nucleotides matching TRBD1. CDR3 protein: CASSLLTGGYEQYF. CDR3 bases: TGCGCCAGCAGCCTGTTAACAGGGGGCTACGAGCAGTACTTC.